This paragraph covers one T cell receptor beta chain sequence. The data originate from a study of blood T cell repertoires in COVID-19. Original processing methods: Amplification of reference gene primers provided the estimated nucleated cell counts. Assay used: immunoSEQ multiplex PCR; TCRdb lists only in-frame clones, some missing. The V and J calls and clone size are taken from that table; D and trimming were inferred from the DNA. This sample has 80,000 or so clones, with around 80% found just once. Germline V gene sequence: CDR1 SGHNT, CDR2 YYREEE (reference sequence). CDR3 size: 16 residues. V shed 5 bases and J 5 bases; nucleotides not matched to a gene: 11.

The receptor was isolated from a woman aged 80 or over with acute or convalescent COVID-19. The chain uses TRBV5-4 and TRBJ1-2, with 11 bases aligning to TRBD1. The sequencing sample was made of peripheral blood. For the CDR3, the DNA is TGTGCCAGCAGTTCTCCATCCGGGACAGGGGGGTATGGCTACACCTTC. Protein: CASSSPSGTGGYGYTF.